A single sample gave rise to the 24 T cell receptor beta chains below, sequenced in a study of response to subunit inactivated influenza vaccine. TCRdb reprocessed the RT-PCR reads with MiXCR, giving one entry per CDR3 protein. The table lists a few hundred thousand distinct CDR3 sequences, 9% to 15% of them singletons. The source was non-naive T cells sorted from PBMCs, collected about 14 days before vaccination. These receptors originate from a man between 50 and 59 years old who received an inactivated influenza vaccine.

This chain uses TRBV9 with TRBJ1-2; TRBD1 aligns across 7 bases. The germline gives CDR1 SGDLS, CDR2 YYNGEE. J lost 4 bases, V lost 4 bases, and 4 bases had no gene match. The CDR3 spans 13 residues. In DNA, the CDR3 is TGTGCCAGCAGCCCCCGGGACAGCTATGGCTACACCTTC. Protein sequence: CASSPRDSYGYTF. Complete variable domain (other parts from reference TRBV9 and TRBJ1-2): DSGVTQTPKHLITATGQRVTLRCSPRSGDLSVYWYQQSLDQGLQFLIQYYNGEERAKGNILERFSAQQFPDLHSELNLSSLELGDSALYFCASSPRDSYGYTFGSGTRLTVV.

In its sample, this clonotype was seen once. This sequence joins TRBV15 and TRBJ2-3; D may be TRBD1 (6 bases). The germline gives CDR1 LNHNV, CDR2 YYDKDF (reference sequence). Trimming shortened V by 3 bases and J by 6 bases, and 16 bases separated the two germline ends. The CDR3 length is 15 residues. In DNA, the CDR3 is TGTGCCACCAGCAGGGGATCCAGGGGAAGTGATACGCAGTATTTT. Translating gives CATSRGSRGSDTQYF.

The V and J genes are TRBV3-1 and TRBJ2-3; D is undetermined. Trimming removed 4 bases from V and 5 bases from J, with 13 bases in between. CDR1 and CDR2 (germline): LGHDT, YNNKEL (reference sequence). There are 14 residues in the CDR3. DNA of the CDR3: TGTGCCAGCAGCCCCCCGCACTTGCGAGATACGCAGTATTTT. Amino acids: CASSPPHLRDTQYF.

This clonotype appeared a few times. This chain uses TRBV14 with TRBJ2-3; TRBD1 matches at 10 bases. This CDR3 is built from 16 residues. From germline, CDR1 is SGHDN and CDR2 FVKESK. The V and J ends lost 3 bases and 4 bases, in that order; junction bases with no gene match: 7. The CDR3 region has the DNA TGTGCCAGCAGCCACCTCCCGGGACAGGGGTCAGATACGCAGTATTTT. Amino acids: CASSHLPGQGSDTQYF.

V usage is TRBV5-5 and J usage is TRBJ2-5; the D gene is possibly TRBD2 (5 bases). Trimming removed 0 bases at V and 5 bases at J, with 23 bases between. CDR1 is SGHKS and CDR2 is YYEKEE in the germline V gene (reference sequence). This CDR3 has 18 residues. CDR3 nucleotides: TGTGCCAGCAGCTTGGTAGCGTCTTTCTCATCGACACGGGAGACCCAGTACTTC. Amino acid sequence: CASSLVASFSSTRETQYF.

This sequence joins TRBV10-3 and TRBJ1-2; D ambiguous. The germline V gene has CDR1 ENHRY and CDR2 SYGVKD. The length of the CDR3 is 14 residues. Trimming removed 4 bases from V and 4 bases from J, with 13 bases in between. The CDR3 DNA reads TGTGCCATCAGTGGGACGTCAGTTGGCTATGGCTACACCTTC. Its protein is CAISGTSVGYGYTF.

The chain has TRBV4-3 and TRBJ2-7; D gene unclear. This CDR3 region has 15 residues. Deletions cut 4 bases from V and 4 bases from J, with 17 bases between. Germline loops: CDR1 LGHNA, CDR2 YSLEER. The CDR3 DNA reads as TGCGCCAGCAGCCCCTCCTTCAGAACCGATTACGAGCAGTACTTC. It translates to CASSPSFRTDYEQYF.

This clonotype appeared many times. The chain uses TRBV20-1 and TRBJ2-5, with unresolved D. Germline V CDR1 and CDR2: DFQATT, SNEGSKA (reference sequence). The ends were cut back, 1 base at V and 1 base at J, with 4 bases in the middle. This CDR3 comprises 12 residues. CDR3 sequence reads: CSARGFQETQYF. The CDR3 DNA reads as TGCAGTGCTAGAGGGTTCCAAGAGACCCAGTACTTC.

The V call is TRBV7-9, the J call TRBJ1-6; a possible D gene is TRBD1 (6 bases). Germline CDR1 SEHNR, CDR2 FQNEAQ (reference sequence). The CDR3 is made up of 14 amino acids. Trimming took off 5 bases at V and 9 bases at J, with 14 bases between the two ends. CDR3 loop: CASSDSGGGSPLHF. DNA of the CDR3: TGTGCCAGCAGCGACTCCGGGGGCGGTTCACCCCTCCACTTT.

In this sample, this clonotype turned up many times. The CDR3 sequence: CASSTGHIEKLFF. Written as DNA, the CDR3 is TGCGCCAGCAGCACGGGACATATTGAAAAACTGTTTTTT. J is TRBJ1-4 and V is TRBV5-1; TRBD1 might be the D (6 bases). CDR1 is SGHRS and CDR2 is YFSETQ in the germline V gene. The CDR3 has 13 amino acids. Trimming shortened V by 4 bases and J by 7 bases, and 11 bases separated the two germline ends.

This clonotype was seen more than once but under ten times. This chain uses TRBV6-2 or TRBV6-3 with TRBJ2-7, with D possibly being TRBD1 (6 bases). V lost 5 bases and J 3 bases, leaving 17 bases between the germline ends. Germline loops: CDR1 MNHEY, CDR2 SVGEGT. CDR3 length equals 15 residues. Here the CDR3 DNA reads TGTGCCAGCAGTCACCGGGGCAGGGGATACTACGAGCAGTACTTC. Translated: CASSHRGRGYYEQYF.

This clonotype came up once. A much larger clone is a single base away; this may be a read error. The chain uses TRBV12-3 or TRBV12-4 and TRBJ2-1, with D maybe TRBD1 (6 bases). The CDR3 has 15 residues. Trimming cost V 5 bases and J 8 bases, with 19 bases left between them. The CDR3 coding sequence is TGTGCCAGCAGTGTCGGGACACCGCCTTTGGATGAGCAGTTCTTC. Translating gives CASSVGTPPLDEQFF.

V is TRBV5-1 and J is TRBJ2-7; no clear D gene. V lost 0 bases to trimming and J lost 5 bases, with 12 bases between them. The CDR3 runs to 14 residues. Germline values: CDR1 SGHRS, CDR2 YFSETQ. This CDR3 is CASSLVGGVHEQYF. For the CDR3, the DNA is TGCGCCAGCAGCTTGGTTGGTGGTGTCCACGAGCAGTACTTC.

The chain couples TRBV7-6 to TRBJ2-7; TRBD1 is a possible D gene (6 bases). This CDR3 contains 14 residues. V lost 5 bases, J lost 3 bases, and 14 bases lay in between. Germline assignment: CDR1 SGHVS and CDR2 FNYEAQ. The CDR3 DNA reads as TGTGCCAGCAGCATAAGTACAGGGCACTACGAGCAGTACTTC. Translation gives CASSISTGHYEQYF.

This clonotype has just a few counts. This sequence joins TRBV12-3 or TRBV12-4 and TRBJ2-7; the D call may be TRBD1 or TRBD2 (5 bases each). The CDR3 sequence is 14 residues long. Trimming stripped 3 bases from V and 5 bases from J, with 14 bases between. CDR3 amino acids: CASSFSGRSNEQYF. The CDR3 DNA is TGTGCCAGCAGTTTTTCGGGGCGCAGCAACGAGCAGTACTTC.

At least ten counts were recorded for this clonotype. This chain links TRBV20-1 with TRBJ2-3; maybe TRBD1 (5 bases). This CDR3 is built from 11 residues. Deletions cut 5 bases from V and 5 bases from J, with 8 bases between. Per germline, CDR1 DFQATT and CDR2 SNEGSKA (reference sequence). This CDR3 is CSASQGDTQYF. CDR3 in DNA: TGCAGTGCTTCGCAGGGAGATACGCAGTATTTT.

This clonotype was counted only a few times. V is TRBV5-1 and J is TRBJ2-5, with 8 bases that match TRBD2. CDR3 length: 14 amino acids. CDR1 and CDR2 (germline): SGHRS, YFSETQ. J lost 1 base, V lost 4 bases, and 3 bases had no gene match. The CDR3 DNA sequence: TGCGCCAGCAGCCCGGGGACTAGCCAAGAGACCCAGTACTTC. This codes for CASSPGTSQETQYF.

V usage is TRBV6-2 or TRBV6-3 and J usage is TRBJ2-3; D remains ambiguous. Trimming pared 6 bases from V and 8 bases from J, leaving 9 bases between. This CDR3 spans 11 amino acids. Germline V gene lookup returns CDR1 MNHEY and CDR2 SVGEGT. CDR3 sequence (DNA): TGTGCCAGCAGCCAAGTCGGTACGCAGTATTTT. It yields the protein CASSQVGTQYF.

This clonotype showed up just a few times. The rearrangement joins TRBV5-1 to TRBJ2-7, with 9 positions matching TRBD1. This CDR3 spans 15 amino acids. Looked up from germline, CDR1 is SGHRS and CDR2 is YFSETQ. V was pared by 0 bases and J by 7 bases, with 8 bases of the junction left unmatched. The CDR3 nucleotides read TGCGCCAGCAGCTTGGTCGGACAGGGGCTCGGGGAGCAGTACTTC. Residues: CASSLVGQGLGEQYF.

This clonotype was detected a few times. This rearrangement joins TRBV4-2 to TRBJ1-2; D ambiguous. The CDR3 has 14 amino acids. The V gene lost 0 bases and the J gene lost 6 bases, with 11 bases spanning the gap. Germline assignment: CDR1 LGHNA and CDR2 YNFKEQ. The CDR3 sequence is CASSQDLGRDGYTF. The CDR3 nucleotides are TGTGCCAGCAGCCAAGATCTGGGAAGGGATGGCTACACCTTC.

V is TRBV5-5 and J is TRBJ2-7, with D tentatively TRBD2 (5 bases). In germline, CDR1 is SGHKS, CDR2 YYEKEE (reference sequence). V gave up 0 bases and J gave up 0 bases, with 10 bases separating them. The CDR3 extends over 15 amino acids. In nucleotides, the CDR3 is TGTGCCAGCAGCTTGGGCGGGTGGAGCTCCTACGAGCAGTACTTC. Translation gives CASSLGGWSSYEQYF.

This clonotype appeared many times. The rearrangement joins TRBV5-1 to TRBJ2-7; the D is unclear. Germline values: CDR1 SGHRS, CDR2 YFSETQ. Trimming removed 0 bases from V and 2 bases from J, with 6 bases in between. The CDR3 is 13 residues long. CDR3 DNA sequence: TGCGCCAGCAGCTTGGACGGAACCTACGAGCAGTACTTC. Its translation is CASSLDGTYEQYF.

This clonotype was found once. V usage is TRBV29-1 and J usage is TRBJ1-4, with TRBD1 identical over 9 bases. The CDR3 totals 15 residues. Trimming took 2 bases from V and 6 from J; bases not matched to a gene: 7. Germline lookup yields CDR1 SQVTM and CDR2 ANQGSEA. CDR3 sequence: CSVETGGAFDEKLFF. DNA of the CDR3: TGCAGCGTTGAAACAGGGGGCGCGTTTGATGAAAAACTGTTTTTT.

The V and J genes are TRBV7-9 and TRBJ1-5; TRBD1 might be the D (5 bases). Looked up from germline, CDR1 is SEHNR and CDR2 is FQNEAQ (reference sequence). Trimming shortened V by 3 bases and J by 8 bases, and 11 bases separated the two germline ends. CDR3 length equals 13 residues. The CDR3, as DNA: TGTGCCAGCAGCTTGGGGGGGTTTGAGCCCCAGCATTTT. It specifies CASSLGGFEPQHF.